The clone carrying this TCR beta chain ranks as medium-sized. Multiplex PCR with BIOMED2 TRB-A/B primer pools amplified TRB rearrangements. TCRdb independently ran MiXCR on the multiplex PCR reads; one entry per CDR3 protein. The sample consists of fewer than 25,000 distinct CDR3 sequences, approximately 28% of them appearing once. These data belong to a study of T and B cells in COVID-19 patients. J gave up 13 bases and V 3 bases, and 9 bases lay outside the gene matches. CDR1 and CDR2 (germline): LNHDA, SQIVND (reference sequence). The CDR3 covers 14 residues. TRB was amplified from about 260-540 ng of blood genomic DNA.

The sequencing sample was made of blood. The clonotype was recovered from a human donor who had recovered from COVID-19. This chain connects TRBV19 to TRBJ2-1; 10 bases agree with TRBD2. The CDR3: CASSIFLAGEAQFF. In DNA, the CDR3 is TGTGCCAGTAGTATTTTCCTAGCGGGAGAGGCCCAGTTCTTC.